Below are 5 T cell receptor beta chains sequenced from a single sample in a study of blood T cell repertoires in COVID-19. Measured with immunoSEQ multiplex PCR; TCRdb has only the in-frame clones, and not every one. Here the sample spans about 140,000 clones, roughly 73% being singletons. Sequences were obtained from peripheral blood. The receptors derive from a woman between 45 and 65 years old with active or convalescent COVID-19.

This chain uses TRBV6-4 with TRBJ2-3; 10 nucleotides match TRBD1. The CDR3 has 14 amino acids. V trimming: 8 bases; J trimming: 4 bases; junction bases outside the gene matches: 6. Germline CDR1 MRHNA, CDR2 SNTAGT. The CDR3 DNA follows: TGTGCCAGCTCCGGGACAGGGGATGCAGATACGCAGTATTTT. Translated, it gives CASSGTGDADTQYF.

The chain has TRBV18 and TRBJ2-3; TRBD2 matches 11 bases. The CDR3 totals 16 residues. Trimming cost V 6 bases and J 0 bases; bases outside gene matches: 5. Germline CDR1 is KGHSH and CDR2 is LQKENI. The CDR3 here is CASSLIAGGSTDTQYF. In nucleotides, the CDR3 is TGTGCCAGCTCCCTCATAGCGGGAGGGAGCACAGATACGCAGTATTTT. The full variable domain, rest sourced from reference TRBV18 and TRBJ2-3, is NAGVMQNPRHLVRRRGQEARLRCSPMKGHSHVYWYRQLPEEGLKFMVYLQKENIIDESGMPKERFSAEFPKEGPSILRIQQVVRGDSAAYFCASSLIAGGSTDTQYFGPGTRLTVL.

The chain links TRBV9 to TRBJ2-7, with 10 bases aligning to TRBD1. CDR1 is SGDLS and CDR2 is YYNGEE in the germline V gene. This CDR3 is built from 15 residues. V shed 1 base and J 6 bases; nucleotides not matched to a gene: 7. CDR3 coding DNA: TGTGCCAGCAGCGTAACGTCCGGGACAGGGGCCGAGCAGTACTTC. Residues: CASSVTSGTGAEQYF.

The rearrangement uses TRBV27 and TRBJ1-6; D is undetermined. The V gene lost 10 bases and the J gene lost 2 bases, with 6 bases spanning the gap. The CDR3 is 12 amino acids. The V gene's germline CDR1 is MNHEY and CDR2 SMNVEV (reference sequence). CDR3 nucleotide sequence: TGTGCCACGGGGACCTATAATTCACCCCTCCACTTT. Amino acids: CATGTYNSPLHF.

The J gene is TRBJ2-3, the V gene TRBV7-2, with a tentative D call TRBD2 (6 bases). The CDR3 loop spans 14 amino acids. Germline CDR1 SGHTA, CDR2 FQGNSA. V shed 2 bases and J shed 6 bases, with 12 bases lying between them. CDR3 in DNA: TGTGCCAGCAGCTTAAAGGAGGGCAGCGATACGCAGTATTTT. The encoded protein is CASSLKEGSDTQYF.